This T cell receptor beta chain came from a study of T cell repertoires in cytomegalovirus infection. Study context: Matching HLA type and CMV infection were both indicated by public TCR beta signatures.

CDR3 length equals 17 residues. Looked up from germline, CDR1 is SSHAT and CDR2 is FNYEAQ (reference sequence). Losses at the gene ends were 2 bases for V and 5 bases for J; bases not matched to a gene: 7. Study-level points and caveats: It was HLA-C-restricted CMV-specific TCR beta clonotypes that dominated the response ex vivo. Adding up the frequency of public TCR beta families identified people who carried CMV plus the relevant HLA.

This clonotype was seen repeatedly, ten times or more. Antigen unknown. MiXCR was run by TCRdb on the reads, yielding one entry per CDR3 protein. The sample shows 350,000 to 500,000 distinct CDR3 sequences, 25% to 40% of them seen only once. This chain uses TRBV7-7 with TRBJ2-2; 11 nucleotides agree with TRBD1. The receptor was isolated from a human donor in good health (CMV status not recorded). Some clones in this sample may be carry-over from other donors' samples. Source material: PBMCs. The CDR3 is CASSLSPGTGGTGELFF. The CDR3 DNA follows: TGTGCCAGCAGCTTATCTCCGGGGACAGGGGGGACCGGGGAGCTGTTTTTT.